This TCR beta chain was profiled in a study of HIV-infected patients and healthy controls. Across the whole study: Total CDR3 counts per chain did not differ significantly between patients and controls.

The repertoire came from unfractionated whole blood and reflected all unsorted peripheral T cells. An approximately 2.6 ml peripheral blood sample was taken for RNA. Enrolled donors were untreated HIV-infected adults about to begin antiretroviral therapy. Germline CDR1 LGHDT, CDR2 YNNKEL (reference sequence). V was clipped by 0 bases and J by 7 bases, with 13 bases between them. The CDR3 extends over 14 amino acids. cDNA was made from around 0.5 ug RNA using alpha and beta constant primers. Separate chain-specific third strand synthesis with multiplexing indices produced the alpha and beta libraries. Ligation attached cDNA to a 5' RACE adapter that carried a random hexamer and SP2 site. TCRdb recomputed calls from the 5' RACE reads with MiXCR, one row per CDR3 protein. The table lists approximately 7,600 distinct CDR3 sequences, approximately 11% of them singletons. This clonotype was counted ten times or more.

The TCR comes from an adult with HIV infection. This chain links TRBV3-1 with TRBJ2-7; the D gene could be TRBD1 or TRBD2 (5 bases each). The material was blood, obtained before antiretroviral therapy. CDR3 nucleotide sequence: TGTGCCAGCAGCCAAGATCCCGGGGCGGTTGAGCAGTACTTC. It specifies CASSQDPGAVEQYF.